This TCR beta chain is drawn from a study of shared clonotypes between healthy human individuals. Background on the study: Each donor had three CD4 naive, three CD4 memory, two CD8 naive and one CD8 memory plate.

Trimming cost V 7 bases and J 3 bases, with 13 bases left between them. This CDR3 contains 13 residues. In germline, CDR1 is SGHRS, CDR2 YFSETQ. A CD45RA-negative memory subset and a CD45RA+ naive subset were separated from the CD4+ cells. Every subset's genomic DNA went evenly onto several immunoSEQ plates. Produced via immunoSEQ multiplex PCR; TCRdb's table is partial and in-frame only. The sample has approximately 940,000 clones; over 75% are singletons. This chain uses TRBV5-1 with TRBJ2-5; D tentatively fits TRBD1 or TRBD2 (6 bases each). This TCR was sampled from a man aged 18 to 30 in good health. Sequences were obtained from memory CD4+ T cells sorted from blood. Subset specified: CD45RA-negative fraction. The CDR3: CASSPRGEETQYF. DNA for the CDR3: TGCGCCAGCTCTCCAAGGGGGGAAGAGACCCAGTACTTC.